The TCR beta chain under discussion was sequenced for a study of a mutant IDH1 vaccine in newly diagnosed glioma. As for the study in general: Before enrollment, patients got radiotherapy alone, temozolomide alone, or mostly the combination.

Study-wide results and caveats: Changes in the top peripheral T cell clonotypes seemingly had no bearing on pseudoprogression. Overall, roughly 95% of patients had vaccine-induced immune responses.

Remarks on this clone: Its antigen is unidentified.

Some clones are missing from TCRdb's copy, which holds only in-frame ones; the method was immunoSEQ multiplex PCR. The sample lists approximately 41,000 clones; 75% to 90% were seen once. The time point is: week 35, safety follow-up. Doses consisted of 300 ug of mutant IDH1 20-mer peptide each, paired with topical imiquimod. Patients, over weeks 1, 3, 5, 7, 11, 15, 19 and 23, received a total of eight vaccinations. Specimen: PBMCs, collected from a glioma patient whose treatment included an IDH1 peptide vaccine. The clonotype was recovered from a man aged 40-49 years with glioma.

The CDR3, as DNA: TGTGCCACCAGCAGAGATCGTGGGCAGCTTGTTGGCTACACCTTC. Its protein product is CATSRDRGQLVGYTF. The chain uses TRBV15 and TRBJ1-2; D unclear. Germline values: CDR1 LNHNV, CDR2 YYDKDF (reference sequence). V was clipped by 0 bases and J by 7 bases, with 15 bases between them. There are 15 residues in the CDR3.